The next 25 T cell receptor beta chains were all read from a single sample in a study of response to subunit inactivated influenza vaccine (dated by TCRdb to between 2018 and 2020). Libraries came from RT-PCR. Sequencing relied on an Illumina HiSeq 2500. TCRdb redid the processing of the public reads, applying fastp at Q25 and MiXCR, and retained in-frame beta chains. Each CDR3 protein appears once, grouped with its most common genes and DNA. The sample profile shows 600,000 to 850,000 distinct CDR3 sequences; approximately 14% of them were found once. The top ten hold 6.5% to 8% of the sample. The sequencing here drew on PBMCs from blood, taken approximately 15 days before vaccination. These receptors were obtained from a man in his forties or fifties who received an inactivated influenza vaccine. Donor details come from another sample of the same person, matched by shared clones.

The V and J genes are TRBV6-6 and TRBJ2-5; D is ambiguous. Germline CDR1 and CDR2: MNHNY and SVGAGI (reference sequence). The CDR3 is 13 residues long. V gave up 5 bases and J gave up 4 bases, with 11 bases separating them. For the CDR3, the DNA is TGTGCCAGCAGTGACGGCTGGCGAGAGACCCAGTACTTC. It is translated as CASSDGWRETQYF.

This clonotype showed up just a few times. This sequence joins TRBV7-8 and TRBJ2-1, with 8 nucleotides matching TRBD1. This CDR3 region has 15 residues. V shed 5 bases and J 7 bases; nucleotides not matched to a gene: 10. From germline, CDR1 is SGHVS and CDR2 FQNEAQ. The CDR3 nucleotides are TGTGCCAGCAGCCTGGGACAGGTCATGGATAATGAGCAGTTCTTC. It yields the protein CASSLGQVMDNEQFF.

The V and J genes are TRBV7-2 and TRBJ1-4; possible D gene TRBD1, 5 bases. CDR3 length equals 15 residues. Germline CDR1 is SGHTA and CDR2 is FQGNSA. V was pared by 0 bases and J by 7 bases, with 12 bases between. The DNA for the CDR3 is TGTGCCAGCAGCTTAGCGAACATGCAGGGTGAAAAACTGTTTTTT. Amino acid sequence: CASSLANMQGEKLFF.

The table lists this clonotype with a few counts. The rearrangement joins TRBV5-1 to TRBJ1-1; D may be TRBD1 (5 bases). Trimming left V 5 bases short and J 0 bases short, with 8 bases between. The CDR3 has 13 residues. The V gene's germline CDR1 is SGHRS and CDR2 YFSETQ. CDR3 sequence reads: CASSRTLNTEAFF. The CDR3 region has the DNA TGCGCCAGCAGTAGGACACTGAACACTGAAGCTTTCTTT. The entire variable domain, with the rest obtained from reference TRBV5-1 and TRBJ1-1, is as follows: KAGVTQTPRYLIKTRGQQVTLSCSPISGHRSVSWYQQTPGQGLQFLFEYFSETQRNKGNFPGRFSGRQFSNSRSEMNVSTLELGDSALYLCASSRTLNTEAFFGQGTRLTVV.

The J gene is TRBJ1-1, the V gene TRBV7-6; unclear D gene. CDR3 length: 15 residues. V gave up 2 bases and J gave up 2 bases, with 12 bases separating them. In germline, CDR1 is SGHVS, CDR2 FNYEAQ. CDR3 protein: CASSLYGLQNTEAFF. DNA for the CDR3: TGTGCCAGCAGCTTATACGGGCTTCAAAACACTGAAGCTTTCTTT. The full variable domain, completed using reference TRBV7-6 and TRBJ1-1, is GAGVSQSPRYKVTKRGQDVALRCDPISGHVSLYWYRQALGQGPEFLTYFNYEAQQDKSGLPNDRFSAERPEGSISTLTIQRTEQRDSAMYRCASSLYGLQNTEAFFGQGTRLTVV.

The CDR3 DNA reads TGCGCCAGCGGACGCGGGTTCGAAGAGACCCAGTACTTC. This translates into CASGRGFEETQYF. The gene calls are TRBV5-1 and TRBJ2-5, with TRBD2 as a possible D gene (5 bases). V was shortened by 7 bases and J by 3 bases, with 13 bases between the two germline ends. The germline gives CDR1 SGHRS, CDR2 YFSETQ. The CDR3 extends over 13 amino acids.

The chain couples TRBV28 to TRBJ2-1; D might be TRBD1 or TRBD2, each matching 5 bases. CDR3 size: 16 residues. Germline CDR1 reads MDHEN; CDR2 reads SYDVKM. V was shortened by 6 bases and J by 0 bases, with 15 bases between the two germline ends. CDR3 nucleotides: TGTGCCAGCAGCCTAAACCCAGGGAGCTCCTACAATGAGCAGTTCTTC. Amino acids: CASSLNPGSSYNEQFF.

The genes are TRBV5-5 and TRBJ2-7; D call uncertain. The ends were cut back, 2 bases at V and 2 bases at J, with 11 bases in the middle. Germline V gives CDR1 SGHKS, CDR2 YYEKEE (reference sequence). The CDR3 length is 14 residues. CDR3 nucleotide sequence: TGTGCCAGCAGCTTTCTGGACGGAACCTACGAGCAGTACTTC. Encoded protein: CASSFLDGTYEQYF. Combining the CDR3 with reference TRBV5-5 and TRBJ2-7 gives the whole variable domain DAGVTQSPTHLIKTRGQQVTLRCSPISGHKSVSWYQQVLGQGPQFIFQYYEKEERGRGNFPDRFSARQFPNYSSELNVNALLLGDSALYLCASSFLDGTYEQYFGPGTRLTVT.

This clonotype was detected a few times. The chain is built from TRBV10-3 and TRBJ2-2; weak D call: TRBD1 (6 bases). V was cut by 11 bases and J by 3 bases, with 19 bases left in between. This CDR3 spans 15 amino acids. CDR1 is ENHRY and CDR2 is SYGVKD in the germline V gene. The CDR3 reads CAARKTGGDTGELFF. CDR3 bases: TGTGCCGCAAGGAAGACAGGCGGAGACACCGGGGAGCTGTTTTTT.

The chain has TRBV10-3 and TRBJ2-5; D might be TRBD2 (6 bases). Deletions cut 11 bases from V and 4 bases from J, with 17 bases between. Germline V gene sequence: CDR1 ENHRY, CDR2 SYGVKD. There are 13 residues in the CDR3. The CDR3 DNA is TGTGCCGTCCTCCCGATGGGGGGAGAGACCCAGTACTTC. Protein product: CAVLPMGGETQYF.

In this sample, this clonotype turned up a few times. The rearrangement joins TRBV2 to TRBJ2-2; D is perhaps TRBD1 (7 bases). V dropped 0 bases and J dropped 5 bases, with 13 bases sitting between them. Germline lookup yields CDR1 SNHLY and CDR2 FYNNEI. The CDR3 sequence is 16 residues long. In DNA, the CDR3 is TGTGCCAGCAGTGAAGCTTGGGCAGGGGGGACCGGGGAGCTGTTTTTT. It yields the protein CASSEAWAGGTGELFF.

In this sample, this clonotype turned up many times. The V call is TRBV9, the J call TRBJ2-3; D is unresolved. The V gene lost 4 bases and the J gene lost 6 bases, with 15 bases spanning the gap. The CDR3 totals 14 residues. CDR1 is SGDLS, CDR2 YYNGEE, per germline. The CDR3 DNA reads TGTGCCAGCAGCCCCCTCCGGATGTACGATACGCAGTATTTT. It codes for CASSPLRMYDTQYF.

The chain carries TRBV11-2 and TRBJ2-2; 7 nucleotides line up with TRBD1. This CDR3 spans 18 amino acids. Trimming at V came to 5 bases and at J to 0 bases, leaving 12 bases not matched to a gene. Germline CDR1 is SGHAT and CDR2 is FQNNGV. The CDR3 DNA follows: TGTGCCAGCAGCCGAATCCCGGGACAGTTCGCGAACACCGGGGAGCTGTTTTTT. Its protein product is CASSRIPGQFANTGELFF. Full variable domain (remainder filled in from reference TRBV11-2 and TRBJ2-2): EAGVAQSPRYKIIEKRQSVAFWCNPISGHATLYWYQQILGQGPKLLIQFQNNGVVDDSQLPKDRFSAERLKGVDSTLKIQPAKLEDSAVYLCASSRIPGQFANTGELFFGEGSRLTVL.

This clonotype was seen a handful of times. The chain is built from TRBV7-9 and TRBJ2-5; 7 positions agree with TRBD2. CDR1 and CDR2 from the germline V gene are SEHNR and FQNEAQ (reference sequence). The J segment lost 5 bases and the V segment lost 2 bases, leaving 8 bases of the junction unmatched. The CDR3 spans 15 residues. The CDR3 bases are TGTGCCAGCAGCTTACTCGCGCGGGAGATGGAGACCCAGTACTTC. The encoded protein is CASSLLAREMETQYF.

CDR3 coding DNA: TGTGCCAGCACAACCCTGTCTGAGACCCAGTACTTC. This translates into CASTTLSETQYF. The rearrangement links TRBV6-2 or TRBV6-3 to TRBJ2-5; D is unresolved. The CDR3 length is 12 residues. Germline V lookup: CDR1 MNHEY, CDR2 SVGEGT. The V end lost 7 bases, the J end lost 5 bases, and 11 bases lay between the germline ends.

V gene TRBV15 combines with J gene TRBJ2-2; 7 bases are shared with TRBD2. V trimming: 4 bases; J trimming: 3 bases; junction bases outside the gene matches: 11. There are 17 residues in the CDR3. Germline loops: CDR1 LNHNV, CDR2 YYDKDF (reference sequence). CDR3 amino acids: CATSTRTGTIDTGELFF. Written as DNA, the CDR3 is TGTGCCACCAGCACGAGGACCGGGACTATAGACACCGGGGAGCTGTTTTTT.

V gene TRBV7-9 combines with J gene TRBJ1-2, with D uncertain. Germline-derived CDR1 and CDR2 are SEHNR and FQNEAQ (reference sequence). Between the trimmed V and J ends, which lost 1 base and 4 bases, there was a span of 13 bases. CDR3 length equals 15 residues. The CDR3 loop reads CASSLGARGSYGYTF. The CDR3 bases are TGTGCCAGCAGCTTAGGGGCTCGAGGGTCCTATGGCTACACCTTC.

The chain employs TRBV29-1 and TRBJ1-2; 7 nucleotides align to TRBD1. Germline values: CDR1 SQVTM, CDR2 ANQGSEA. V dropped 4 bases and J dropped 1; count of bases not matched to a gene: 6. The CDR3 totals 14 residues. CDR3 amino acids: CSVGDRIINYGYTF. In nucleotides, the CDR3 is TGCAGCGTTGGGGACAGAATAATTAACTATGGCTACACCTTC.

The V call is TRBV15, the J call TRBJ1-1; D gene uncertain. There are 14 residues in the CDR3. Germline V gene data show CDR1 as LNHNV and CDR2 as YYDKDF (reference sequence). The V and J ends lost 0 bases and 4 bases respectively, with 9 bases between them. This CDR3 is CATSRDGLPTEAFF. For the CDR3, the DNA is TGTGCCACCAGCAGAGATGGGCTACCCACTGAAGCTTTCTTT.

This clonotype has a handful of counts. The chain links TRBV6-1 to TRBJ1-1, with D maybe TRBD1 (5 bases). The CDR3 length is 14 residues. Germline CDR1 MNHNS, CDR2 SASEGT. Deletions cut 2 bases from V and 6 bases from J, with 13 bases between. The CDR3 spells CASSETGGRAEAFF. CDR3 bases: TGTGCCAGCAGTGAAACCGGGGGGAGGGCTGAAGCTTTCTTT.

The V and J genes are TRBV5-6 and TRBJ2-7, with D unresolved. The germline gives CDR1 SGHDT, CDR2 YYEEEE. The CDR3 loop spans 13 amino acids. V gave up 4 bases and J gave up 0 bases, with 8 bases separating them. The CDR3 DNA is TGTGCCAGCAGCCCAAGGAACTCCTACGAGCAGTACTTC. Translation gives CASSPRNSYEQYF.

The genes are TRBV6-2 or TRBV6-3 and TRBJ2-1; 11 nucleotides align to TRBD2. The germline CDR1 and CDR2 sequences are MNHEY and SVGEGT. Unmatched junction bases numbered 4, after V lost 7 bases and J lost 2 bases. The CDR3 is 15 amino acids. CDR3: CASKIAGGPYNEQFF. The CDR3 coding sequence is TGTGCCAGCAAGATAGCGGGGGGGCCCTACAATGAGCAGTTCTTC.

The chain has TRBV7-3 and TRBJ2-1, with D perhaps matching TRBD1 (6 bases). The ends were cut back, 4 bases at V and 5 bases at J, with 12 bases in the middle. This CDR3 has 14 amino acids. Germline CDR1 is SGHTA and CDR2 is FQGTGA. The CDR3 here is CASSSNQGNNEQFF. The CDR3 region has the DNA TGTGCCAGCAGCTCCAATCAGGGGAACAATGAGCAGTTCTTC.

This rearrangement joins TRBV29-1 to TRBJ1-3; the match to TRBD1 covers 10 bases. Trimming took 5 bases from V and 8 from J; bases not matched to a gene: 9. Germline V CDR1 and CDR2: SQVTM, ANQGSEA. This CDR3 has 14 residues. As DNA, the CDR3 is TGCAGCGTTTCACTTTGGGACAGGGGACACACCATATATTTT. Translating it yields CSVSLWDRGHTIYF.

Only a few counts were recorded for this clonotype. This chain connects TRBV7-2 to TRBJ2-3; D is unresolved. Germline loops: CDR1 SGHTA, CDR2 FQGNSA. The length of the CDR3 is 13 residues. V lost 5 bases, J lost 3 bases, and 9 bases lay in between. CDR3 nucleotide sequence: TGTGCCAGCAGCACTTTTTCTACAGATACGCAGTATTTT. It translates to CASSTFSTDTQYF. Supplemented by reference TRBV7-2 and TRBJ2-3, the full variable domain reads GAGVSQSPSNKVTEKGKDVELRCDPISGHTALYWYRQSLGQGLEFLIYFQGNSAPDKSGLPSDRFSAERTGGSVSTLTIQRTQQEDSAVYLCASSTFSTDTQYFGPGTRLTVL.